This TCR beta chain was obtained from a study of blood T cell repertoires in COVID-19. Study overall: Specimens from acute and convalescent COVID-19 originated in the United States, Italy and Spain. T cells, B-cell-depleted T cells, or PBMCs provided the cDNA or gDNA that served as material.

As processed by the authors: Estimates of nucleated cell counts were drawn from the amplification of reference gene primers. Some clones are missing from TCRdb's copy, which holds only in-frame ones; the method was immunoSEQ multiplex PCR. The DNA gave D and trimming, while V, J and clone size come from that table. The sample lists under 200,000 clones, 80% to 90% occurring once. Germline-derived CDR1 and CDR2 are SGHNT and YYREEE (reference sequence). The CDR3 covers 13 residues. Trimming removed 1 base from V and 5 bases from J, with 6 bases in between. The sequence was obtained from a man in his sixties with acute or convalescent COVID-19. The gene calls are TRBV5-4 and TRBJ2-2; no definite D call. Sequencing was done on a sample of peripheral blood. The DNA of the CDR3 is TGTGCCAGCAGCTTGTTTCGGACCGGGGAGCTGTTTTTT. Its protein is CASSLFRTGELFF.